These T cell receptor beta chains were read from a single sample in a study of OX40 agonist ivuxolimab in advanced cancers. Data came from immunoSEQ multiplex PCR; TCRdb stores just in-frame clones and leaves some out. Among 70,000 to 100,000 clones listed, 80% to 90% were seen once. This specimen consisted of CD4+ or CD8+ T cells sorted from blood, obtained in a trial of the OX40 agonist ivuxolimab. All receptors derive from an adult with an advanced solid tumor such as melanoma, head and neck, liver or kidney cancer. Both conserved end residues are part of each CDR3. The D gene is left open where the match is weak. Where a row states a size, it is once, few, many or the class of an expanded clone; other rows omit it.

v_call	d_call	j_call	clone_size	cdr3_length	cdr3_aa	cdr3_nt
TRBV6-6	-	TRBJ2-7	-	15	CASRQDGAGTYEQYF	TGTGCCAGCAGGCAAGATGGAGCGGGCACCTACGAGCAGTACTTC
TRBV11-2	-	TRBJ1-3	-	17	CASSLAPGGVSGNTIYF	TGTGCCAGCAGCTTAGCCCCAGGAGGGGTCTCTGGAAACACCATATATTTT
TRBV5-1	-	TRBJ1-4	-	14	CASSLGGSNEKLFF	TGCGCCAGCAGCCTGGGGGGGTCTAATGAAAAACTGTTTTTT
TRBV7-7	-	TRBJ2-2	-	15	CASSVTSLNTGELFF	TGTGCCAGCAGCGTAACTAGCTTGAACACCGGGGAGCTGTTTTTT
TRBV28	-	TRBJ2-5	-	13	CASTPITGETQYF	TGTGCCAGCACCCCTATTACCGGGGAGACCCAGTACTTC
TRBV7-3	TRBD2	TRBJ2-5	-	13	CASSSGGVETQYF	TGTGCCAGCAGCTCGGGGGGTGTGGAGACCCAGTACTTC
TRBV9	-	TRBJ2-3	-	16	CASSPPGSASTDTQYF	TGTGCCAGCAGCCCGCCCGGAAGTGCTAGCACAGATACGCAGTATTTT
TRBV5-6	-	TRBJ1-5	-	13	CASSSQTGQPQHF	TGTGCCAGCAGCTCGCAGACCGGTCAGCCCCAGCATTTT
TRBV27	-	TRBJ1-2	-	13	CASSLGGYYGYTF	TGTGCCAGCAGTTTGGGCGGGTACTATGGCTACACCTTC
TRBV11-2	-	TRBJ1-4	-	15	CASSERQISLEKLFF	TGTGCCAGCAGCGAAAGACAAATATCTCTGGAAAAACTGTTTTTT
TRBV10-3	TRBD1	TRBJ2-3	-	17	CAISERDGTASTDTQYF	TGTGCCATCAGTGAGCGGGACGGGACAGCTAGCACAGATACGCAGTATTTT
TRBV10-3	-	TRBJ2-7	-	14	CAISVSDRSYEQYF	TGTGCCATCAGTGTGTCAGACAGGTCCTACGAGCAGTACTTC
TRBV30	TRBD1	TRBJ1-2	-	13	CAWKEGALDGYTF	TGTGCCTGGAAAGAGGGGGCCTTGGATGGCTACACCTTC
TRBV5-1	-	TRBJ2-4	once	15	CASSGRDMGISIQYF	TGCGCCAGCAGCGGCCGGGACATGGGAATAAGCATTCAGTACTTC
TRBV7-2	-	TRBJ2-3	-	12	CASSRRGNTQYF	TGTGCCAGCAGCAGACGGGGGAATACGCAGTATTTT
TRBV7-2	-	TRBJ2-1	-	14	CASRPIGAGREQFF	TGTGCCAGCAGACCTATCGGGGCAGGCCGGGAGCAGTTCTTC